These T cell receptor beta chains were read from a single sample in a study of blood T cell repertoires in COVID-19. Clones were sequenced by immunoSEQ multiplex PCR, and TCRdb holds only the in-frame ones, with some missing. The sample yields 170,000 or so clones, roughly 88% seen once. The sequenced material came from PBMCs or T cells enriched from blood (not recorded which). These receptors all stem from a woman under 30 who had recovered from COVID-19. Each CDR3 is given without its conserved first and last residue.

j_call,v_call,cdr3_aa
TRBJ1-1,TRBV10-3,ATRTGLGTEAF
TRBJ2-1,TRBV4-1,ASSQESGGARSYNEQF
TRBJ1-2,TRBV5-5,ASSLIQDTGYT
TRBJ2-2,TRBV6-5,ASSYYSGELF
TRBJ2-4,TRBV11-3,ASSLKRGAGNIQY
TRBJ2-2,TRBV11-3,ASSGISGRGTGELF
TRBJ1-1,TRBV5-6,ASSLWVGGIYTEAF
TRBJ2-7,TRBV6-5,ASSRDRGYEQY
TRBJ1-4,TRBV7-2,ASSLQLGATNEKLF
TRBJ1-4,TRBV19,ASGEGQWNEKLF
TRBJ1-1,TRBV7-6,ASSRGGSTEAF
TRBJ1-5,TRBV19,ASSIPAGGNQPQH
TRBJ1-2,TRBV27,ASTSDRGAGYT
TRBJ2-7,TRBV5-1,ASRVSGTGGYEQY
TRBJ1-2,TRBV7-3,ASSPEFGVDGYT
TRBJ1-2,TRBV5-1,ASSSDRGGYT
TRBJ2-1,TRBV28,ASSGQGRVSGDEQF
TRBJ2-5,TRBV5-6,ASSKEFRGWVETQY
TRBJ1-6,TRBV7-9,ASSPERNSPLH
TRBJ1-1,TRBV6-4,ASSDTLWTEAF
TRBJ2-5,TRBV7-2,ASSLEGRVSETQY
TRBJ1-1,TRBV7-6,ASSSGQEAF
TRBJ1-2,TRBV19,ASRHPGQSLYGYT
TRBJ1-4,TRBV25-1,ASSEQGTEKLF
TRBJ1-2,TRBV27,ASSFSGQTANYGYT
TRBJ1-2,TRBV5-6,ASSTRTPINYGYT
TRBJ1-3,TRBV5-8,ASSLAWAVSGNTIY
TRBJ2-6,TRBV5-4,ASSLRGVVGSGANVLT
TRBJ2-2,TRBV29-1,SARDRNTGELF
TRBJ1-4,TRBV28,ASTIDILGEKLF
TRBJ2-2,TRBV12-1,ASSFGTSGATNTGELF
TRBJ2-7,TRBV27,ASSLREGPYEQY
TRBJ1-1,TRBV9,ASSASGGVVTEAF
TRBJ1-4,TRBV28,ASRGVMGGEKLF